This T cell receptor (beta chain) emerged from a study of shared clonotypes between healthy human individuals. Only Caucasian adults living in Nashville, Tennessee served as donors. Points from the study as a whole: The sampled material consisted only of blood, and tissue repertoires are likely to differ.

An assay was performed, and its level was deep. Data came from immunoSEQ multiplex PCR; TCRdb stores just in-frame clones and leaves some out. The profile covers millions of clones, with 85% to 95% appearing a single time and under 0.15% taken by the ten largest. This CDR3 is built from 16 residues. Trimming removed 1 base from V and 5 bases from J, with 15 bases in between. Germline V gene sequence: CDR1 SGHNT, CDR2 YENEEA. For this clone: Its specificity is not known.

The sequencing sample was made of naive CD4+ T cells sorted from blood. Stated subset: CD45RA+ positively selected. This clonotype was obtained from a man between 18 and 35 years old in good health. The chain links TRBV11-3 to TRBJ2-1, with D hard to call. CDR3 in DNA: TGTGCCAGCAGCTTAGGGGTAGCCAAGTTCAACAATGAGCAGTTCTTC. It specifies CASSLGVAKFNNEQFF.